Sequencing of this T cell receptor (beta chain) was carried out in a study of cytomegalovirus exposure and HLA in healthy donors. Amplification used 60 Vbeta primers and 13 Jbeta primers. Method: immunoSEQ multiplex PCR; TCRdb's copy keeps in-frame clones and lacks some. The sample yields 110,000 to 150,000 clones, 77% seen once. Source material: PBMCs. The TCR originated in a male donor in good health and CMV-seronegative.

The CDR3 protein is CASSPDPGTSSYEQYF. For the CDR3, the DNA is TGTGCCAGCAGCCCGGATCCCGGGACTTCCTCGTACGAGCAGTACTTC. This chain uses TRBV7-9 with TRBJ2-7, with D perhaps TRBD2 (6 bases). The CDR3 runs 16 residues. Germline values: CDR1 SEHNR, CDR2 FQNEAQ (reference sequence). Trimming removed 5 bases from V and 4 bases from J, with 21 bases in between.